This passage covers 16 T cell receptor beta chains from one sample sequenced in a study of response to subunit inactivated influenza vaccine. MiXCR was run by TCRdb on the RT-PCR reads, yielding one entry per CDR3 protein. This sample carries roughly 760,000 distinct CDR3 sequences, approximately 22% of them seen once, and the ten largest clones take about a tenth. Sequences were derived from PBMCs from blood, sampled about 5 days after vaccination. The source is a man between 50 and 59 years old who received an inactivated influenza vaccine.

In its sample, this clonotype was seen a few times. The chain uses TRBV6-5 and TRBJ2-7; no reliable D call. Germline V gene sequence: CDR1 MNHEY, CDR2 SVGAGI. Trimming removed 0 bases from V and 1 base from J, with 10 bases in between. The CDR3 has 15 amino acids. CDR3 protein: CASSYSMVGSYEQYF. CDR3 sequence (DNA): TGTGCCAGCAGTTACTCGATGGTGGGTTCCTACGAGCAGTACTTC.

The V and J genes are TRBV28 and TRBJ2-7, with 10 bases fitting TRBD1. The ends lost 6 bases at V and 1 base at J; junction bases unmatched: 6. Germline V gene lookup returns CDR1 MDHEN and CDR2 SYDVKM. The CDR3 runs to 15 residues. The CDR3 nucleotides read TGTGCCAGCAGCAATGGACAGGGGGTGTCCTACGAGCAGTACTTC. This gives the protein CASSNGQGVSYEQYF.

This chain joins TRBV18 and TRBJ2-2, with D unclear. V lost 5 bases and J 4 bases, leaving 17 bases between the germline ends. This CDR3 is built from 16 residues. Germline CDR1 KGHSH, CDR2 LQKENI. The CDR3 coding sequence is TGTGCCAGCTCAACTGAAAGGGCAGGCATCACCGGGGAGCTGTTTTTT. Protein: CASSTERAGITGELFF.

The chain couples TRBV27 to TRBJ2-2; 15 bases map to TRBD2. With 3 bases clipped from V and 3 bases from J, the junction kept 11 bases outside the gene matches. Looked up from germline, CDR1 is MNHEY and CDR2 is SMNVEV (reference sequence). This CDR3 has 20 amino acids. CDR3 sequence: CASSFRLPGLAGGHTGELFF. For the CDR3, the DNA is TGTGCCAGCAGTTTCCGACTTCCGGGACTAGCGGGAGGCCACACCGGGGAGCTGTTTTTT.

V gene TRBV4-3 combines with J gene TRBJ1-1; no firm D call. The CDR3 runs 14 residues. The germline CDR1 and CDR2 sequences are LGHNA and YSLEER. The V gene lost 1 base and the J gene lost 0 bases, with 6 bases spanning the gap. DNA for the CDR3: TGCGCCAGCAGCCAAGGATGGGTGAACACTGAAGCTTTCTTT. Translated, it gives CASSQGWVNTEAFF.

This clonotype was observed a few times. The J gene is TRBJ2-7, the V gene TRBV20-1; D remains unclear. The V end lost 3 bases, the J end lost 3 bases, and 6 bases lay between the germline ends. In germline, CDR1 is DFQATT, CDR2 SNEGSKA (reference sequence). The CDR3 length is 11 residues. The DNA for the CDR3 is TGCAGTGCTAGCGCTGACTACGAGCAGTACTTC. Amino acids: CSASADYEQYF.

This chain uses TRBV28 with TRBJ1-2; possible D gene TRBD1, 6 bases. The CDR3 is 14 amino acids. The ends were cut back, 6 bases at V and 6 bases at J, with 17 bases in the middle. CDR1 and CDR2 from the germline V gene are MDHEN and SYDVKM. The CDR3 DNA is TGTGCCAGCAGGCGGTCCGGGACAAAGAATGGCTACACCTTC. This translates into CASRRSGTKNGYTF.

The V and J genes are TRBV18 and TRBJ2-2, with D perhaps matching TRBD1 (7 bases). The V gene's germline CDR1 is KGHSH and CDR2 LQKENI. The CDR3 spans 16 residues. V lost 2 bases, J lost 2 bases, and 12 bases lay in between. The CDR3 DNA reads TGTGCCAGCTCACCATCGGAGGGGGCAAACACCGGGGAGCTGTTTTTT. Protein product: CASSPSEGANTGELFF.

This clonotype has at least ten counts. The chain recombines TRBV7-2 with TRBJ1-4; no clear D. V shed 1 base and J shed 0 bases, with 9 bases lying between them. CDR3 size: 16 residues. Per the germline V gene, CDR1 is SGHTA and CDR2 is FQGNSA. The CDR3 nucleotides read TGTGCCAGCAGCTTAGATTTGGTCGCAACTAATGAAAAACTGTTTTTT. Encoded protein: CASSLDLVATNEKLFF. Looking up the rest from reference TRBV7-2 and TRBJ1-4 gives the full variable domain: GAGVSQSPSNKVTEKGKDVELRCDPISGHTALYWYRQSLGQGLEFLIYFQGNSAPDKSGLPSDRFSAERTGGSVSTLTIQRTQQEDSAVYLCASSLDLVATNEKLFFGSGTQLSVL.

This clonotype has a handful of counts. This chain joins TRBV7-2 and TRBJ2-5, with 13 positions matching TRBD2. Germline CDR1 and CDR2: SGHTA and FQGNSA. The CDR3 spans 15 residues. The trim removed 5 bases at V and 4 bases at J, leaving 4 bases unmatched. The CDR3 spells CASSQRLAGGETQYF. In DNA form, the CDR3 reads TGTGCCAGCAGCCAACGACTAGCGGGAGGAGAGACCCAGTACTTC.

This clonotype has just a few counts. The chain combines TRBV7-3 with TRBJ2-7, with D possibly TRBD2 on 6 matching bases. Germline CDR1 and CDR2: SGHTA and FQGTGA. This CDR3 has 13 residues. V shed 5 bases and J shed 4 bases, with 12 bases lying between them. The CDR3 DNA sequence: TGTGCCAGCAGCCCGGGAGCAGTTTACGAGCAGTACTTC. Translated: CASSPGAVYEQYF.

This chain connects TRBV9 to TRBJ2-7, with D uncertain. In germline, CDR1 is SGDLS, CDR2 YYNGEE. The CDR3 runs 13 residues. V shed 0 bases and J shed 5 bases, with 9 bases lying between them. The DNA for the CDR3 is TGTGCCAGCAGCGTAGAAGTTCTCGACGAGCAGTACTTC. Its translation is CASSVEVLDEQYF.

The chain joins TRBV7-8 to TRBJ2-6, with D tentatively TRBD1 or TRBD2 (6 bases each). CDR1 is SGHVS and CDR2 is FQNEAQ in the germline V gene. This CDR3 is built from 18 residues. The V end lost 0 bases, the J end lost 0 bases, and 12 bases lay between the germline ends. The CDR3 DNA sequence: TGTGCCAGCAGCTTAGCGGGGGCGGGGAGCTCTGGGGCCAACGTCCTGACTTTC. Its protein is CASSLAGAGSSGANVLTF.

The chain recombines TRBV20-1 with TRBJ2-5, with 7 positions matching TRBD1. This CDR3 has 16 amino acids. Germline V CDR1 and CDR2: DFQATT, SNEGSKA (reference sequence). After removal of 0 bases from V and 1 base from J, the junction contained 8 bases not matched to a gene. The CDR3 loop reads CSARDPLSGGQETQYF. CDR3 sequence (DNA): TGCAGTGCTAGAGATCCTTTGTCAGGGGGCCAAGAGACCCAGTACTTC.

This clonotype was seen only a few times. J is TRBJ2-2 and V is TRBV4-3; TRBD2 is a possible D gene (6 bases). The CDR3 sequence is 16 residues long. V was clipped by 0 bases and J by 6 bases, with 14 bases between them. The V gene's germline CDR1 is LGHNA and CDR2 YSLEER. The CDR3 sequence is CASSQDFGLTSGELFF. CDR3 nucleotide sequence: TGCGCCAGCAGCCAAGATTTCGGACTAACATCCGGGGAGCTGTTTTTT.

V usage is TRBV29-1 and J usage is TRBJ1-1; 12 nucleotides agree with TRBD1. V was clipped by 6 bases and J by 1 base; unmatched bases: 15. This CDR3 contains 18 residues. Germline assignment: CDR1 SQVTM and CDR2 ANQGSEA. CDR3 DNA sequence: TGCAGCGTCCGCACGCCTGGGACAGGGGGCGCCGAGAACACTGAAGCTTTCTTT. Its protein product is CSVRTPGTGGAENTEAFF.